The 4 T cell receptor beta chains given below trace back to one sample, sequenced in a study of shared clonotypes between healthy human individuals. CD45RO-negative, CCR7-selected cells formed the naive CD8 fraction, which excluded terminally differentiated effector memory CD45RA+ cells. Assay used: immunoSEQ multiplex PCR; TCRdb lists only in-frame clones, some missing. The sample has around 2.1 million clones; about 92% are singletons. Sequenced material: naive CD8+ T cells from PBMCs. Receptor source: a man younger than 30 in good health. Some clones in this sample may be carry-over from other donors' samples.

This clone was observed a single time. The chain is built from TRBV5-1 and TRBJ2-3, with 8 bases identical to TRBD2. Losses at the gene ends were 4 bases for V and 1 base for J; bases not matched to a gene: 8. The germline V gene has CDR1 SGHRS and CDR2 YFSETQ. The CDR3 extends over 16 amino acids. Here the CDR3 reads CASSPPAGEGTDTQYF. Written as DNA, the CDR3 is TGCGCCAGCAGCCCGCCAGCGGGAGAAGGCACAGATACGCAGTATTTT. Complete variable domain (other parts from reference TRBV5-1 and TRBJ2-3): KAGVTQTPRYLIKTRGQQVTLSCSPISGHRSVSWYQQTPGQGLQFLFEYFSETQRNKGNFPGRFSGRQFSNSRSEMNVSTLELGDSALYLCASSPPAGEGTDTQYFGPGTRLTVL.

J is TRBJ2-6 and V is TRBV5-4, with 9 bases that match TRBD1. This CDR3 has 17 residues. Per germline, CDR1 SGHNT and CDR2 YYREEE (reference sequence). J lost 4 bases, V lost 2 bases, and 7 bases had no gene match. The CDR3 sequence: CASSLPGTGRGANVLTF. In DNA form, the CDR3 reads TGTGCCAGCAGCTTACCCGGGACAGGGCGCGGGGCCAACGTCCTGACTTTC.

The J gene is TRBJ2-7, the V gene TRBV7-8; maybe TRBD2 (6 bases). Germline V gene sequence: CDR1 SGHVS, CDR2 FQNEAQ. The CDR3 sequence is 15 residues long. V dropped 3 bases and J dropped 3 bases, with 15 bases sitting between them. CDR3 amino acids: CASSLGLAVFYEQYF. The CDR3 DNA reads TGTGCCAGCAGCTTGGGCTTAGCGGTTTTCTACGAGCAGTACTTC.

The rearrangement links TRBV7-9 to TRBJ1-1; tentatively, D is TRBD1 (5 bases). The CDR3 loop spans 13 amino acids. Germline V gene sequence: CDR1 SEHNR, CDR2 FQNEAQ (reference sequence). Between the trimmed V and J ends, which lost 1 base and 10 bases, there was a span of 13 bases. The CDR3 is CASSLVGDVLAFF. CDR3 in DNA: TGTGCCAGCAGCTTAGTAGGGGATGTGTTAGCTTTCTTT.